This TCR beta chain was sequenced for a study of blood T cell repertoires in COVID-19 (dated by TCRdb to the early 2020s). A note on the overall study: Samples from collaborators originated in the United States, Italy and Spain and spanned both the acute and convalescent phases of COVID-19. Subjects who had been exposed to COVID-19, were actively infected with it, or had recovered from it provided the deeply sampled blood TCRbeta repertoires that made up the dataset. Samples were obtained from the ongoing ImmuneRACE study (first 160 participants) and from 1,254 subjects provided by 6 global collaborators. The material from the prospective study consisted of cDNA or gDNA derived from T cells, B-cell-depleted T cells, or PBMCs. Where available, HLA class I and class II types were taken from metadata supplied by the sample provider and were not determined by assay-based typing. The repertoires were made available in a free public database intended to serve as a resource for research on the immune response to SARS-CoV-2. Nearly every sample came with metadata listing a de-identified subject ID, COVID-19 status, age in years and sex. The study at large found these results: Clinical and demographic metadata were provided uncurated, with the amount varying by source and participant.

One collaborating source in Seattle enrolled patients while the patients were actively infected and followed the patients over time throughout the course of disease. Each collaborating institution followed its own protocols to collect whole blood in K2EDTA tubes. For TCRbeta analysis, collaborators shipped samples in one of three forms: frozen whole blood, isolated PBMCs, or DNA extracted from either of those sample types. Inclusive of the bounding cysteine and phenylalanine, the CDR3 is 15 residues long. Only the CDR3 portion is preserved as DNA: 45 bases, with reading frame beginning at the first base. V is reduced by 0 bases and J by 7 bases, leaving a spacing of 15 bases between them. CDR1 and CDR2 are read off the germline V gene as SGHDN and FVKESK. The immunoSEQ Assay, a bias-controlled multiplex PCR, was used to amplify TCRbeta CDR3 regions from genomic DNA. The paper's data handling went like this. Within the assay, amplification of reference gene primers was used to estimate how many nucleated cells each sample contained. To quantify the absolute abundance of each unique TCRbeta CDR3 rearrangement, sequence reads were collapsed and filtered. Productive Simpson clonality was computed per sample as the square root of Simpson's diversity index over productive rearrangements. Sourced from immuneACCESS, this table was stored by TCRdb with only in-frame sequences that have V and J called. A share of the clones is absent; for the studies checked, an unresolved V gene accounts for under half, and the remainder has no known explanation. V and J calls and clone size are given by that table; D and trimming were obtained from the DNA. In this sample the table shows approximately 61,000 clones, roughly four fifths of which occur a single time. Of the sample, roughly 10% is held by the ten largest clones.

With regard to this clone: Its antigen has not been determined. No base quality information exists; no much larger clone differs at one position.

The receptor was derived from a man aged 45-60 years with COVID-19, enrolled during active disease. The material sequenced was peripheral blood. The chain couples TRBV14 to TRBJ1-2; a weak D assignment points to TRBD1 (5 bases agree). The CDR3 has the sequence CASSQDLPGVGGYTF. The DNA sequence reads TGTGCCAGCAGCCAAGATCTACCGGGGGTGGGTGGCTACACCTTC.